The next 16 T cell receptor beta chains were all read from a single sample in a study of shared clonotypes between healthy human individuals. The table came from immunoSEQ multiplex PCR; TCRdb's copy has only in-frame clones and leaves some out. Here the sample spans about 1.5 million clones, 96% being singletons. Sequenced material: naive CD4+ T cells sorted from blood. The subset denotes: CD45RA+ positively selected. The receptors were gathered from a man aged 25 to 40 in good health.

This chain links TRBV27 with TRBJ1-1; D is unresolved. V lost 3 bases, J lost 1 base, and 12 bases lay in between. This CDR3 region has 15 residues. Germline CDR1 reads MNHEY; CDR2 reads SMNVEV (reference sequence). CDR3 amino acids: CASSFLPGPNTEAFF. The CDR3, as DNA: TGTGCCAGCAGTTTTTTGCCAGGCCCGAACACTGAAGCTTTCTTT.

The chain has TRBV5-6 and TRBJ1-3; 10 bases map to TRBD1. The CDR3 runs to 16 residues. Trimming at V came to 2 bases and at J to 3 bases, leaving 5 bases not matched to a gene. Per germline, CDR1 SGHDT and CDR2 YYEEEE. CDR3 in amino acids: CASSFGDRGYGNTIYF. CDR3 DNA sequence: TGTGCCAGCAGCTTTGGGGACAGGGGTTATGGAAACACCATATATTTT.

The rearrangement uses TRBV7-6 and TRBJ2-7, with a weak D call TRBD2 (6 bases). CDR3 size: 14 residues. CDR1 is SGHVS and CDR2 is FNYEAQ in the germline V gene. V lost 5 bases and J 2 bases, leaving 13 bases between the germline ends. The CDR3 region has the DNA TGTGCCAGCAGCCACGGGACTCTCCCCTACGAGCAGTACTTC. Protein product: CASSHGTLPYEQYF.

This chain joins TRBV5-6 and TRBJ2-2; D is unclear. CDR1 is SGHDT and CDR2 is YYEEEE in the germline V gene. The V and J ends lost 0 bases and 0 bases respectively, with 15 bases between them. This CDR3 comprises 18 residues. CDR3 in DNA: TGTGCCAGCAGCTTGGTAAGTCGTCAGACCGCGAACACCGGGGAGCTGTTTTTT. As protein: CASSLVSRQTANTGELFF.

The CDR3 DNA is TGCAGCGTTACAGGGGGCCAAGAAAAACTGTTTTTT. It is translated as CSVTGGQEKLFF. This rearrangement joins TRBV29-1 to TRBJ1-4; TRBD1 matches 9 bases. The CDR3 runs 12 residues. Germline lookup yields CDR1 SQVTM and CDR2 ANQGSEA. V shed 5 bases and J 8 bases; nucleotides not matched to a gene: 3.

The chain recombines TRBV29-1 with TRBJ2-3; D unclear. V lost 6 bases and J 3 bases, leaving 4 bases between the germline ends. The CDR3 is 10 residues long. CDR1 is SQVTM and CDR2 is ANQGSEA in the germline V gene. DNA for the CDR3: TGCAGCGTACTTACAGATACGCAGTATTTT. Translation gives CSVLTDTQYF.

The chain has TRBV9 and TRBJ2-7; 7 nucleotides line up with TRBD1. The CDR3 has 14 residues. Germline trimming cut 7 bases from V and 2 bases from J; bases unmatched to any gene: 9. From germline, CDR1 is SGDLS and CDR2 YYNGEE. In DNA form, the CDR3 reads TGTGCCAGCGGAAGGGGGCTTGACACCTACGAGCAGTACTTC. Residues: CASGRGLDTYEQYF. Based on the CDR3 plus reference TRBV9 and TRBJ2-7, the full variable domain is DSGVTQTPKHLITATGQRVTLRCSPRSGDLSVYWYQQSLDQGLQFLIQYYNGEERAKGNILERFSAQQFPDLHSELNLSSLELGDSALYFCASGRGLDTYEQYFGPGTRLTVT.

The V and J genes are TRBV19 and TRBJ1-5; TRBD1 aligns across 12 bases. CDR3 length: 18 amino acids. With 7 bases clipped from V and 3 bases from J, the junction kept 13 bases outside the gene matches. Germline V gene sequence: CDR1 LNHDA, CDR2 SQIVND (reference sequence). The CDR3 coding sequence is TGTGCCAGTAACCGACACGTGGGACAGGGGGCAAACAATCAGCCCCAGCATTTT. Amino acids: CASNRHVGQGANNQPQHF.

V usage is TRBV27 and J usage is TRBJ1-4; D is ambiguous. Deletions cut 2 bases from V and 0 bases from J, with 10 bases between. The CDR3 length is 16 residues. CDR1 and CDR2 (germline): MNHEY, SMNVEV (reference sequence). This CDR3 is CASSLMGWATNEKLFF. In DNA, the CDR3 is TGTGCCAGCAGTTTAATGGGTTGGGCAACTAATGAAAAACTGTTTTTT.

V and J are TRBV7-9 and TRBJ1-1; D is undetermined. Trimming removed 2 bases at V and 3 bases at J, with 7 bases between. Germline CDR1 SEHNR, CDR2 FQNEAQ (reference sequence). CDR3 length: 13 residues. CDR3 amino acids: CASSLTKDTEAFF. Written as DNA, the CDR3 is TGTGCCAGCAGCTTAACTAAGGACACTGAAGCTTTCTTT.

This chain joins TRBV5-1 and TRBJ2-1; 8 bases are shared with TRBD2. The CDR3 length is 15 residues. Trimming removed 0 bases from V and 6 bases from J; junction bases left unmatched: 5. Germline CDR1 reads SGHRS; CDR2 reads YFSETQ. The DNA for the CDR3 is TGCGCCAGCAGCTTGGAACTAGCGGCAGGCAATGAGCAGTTCTTC. It encodes CASSLELAAGNEQFF.

The rearrangement links TRBV7-2 to TRBJ2-1; D gene unclear. CDR1 and CDR2 (germline): SGHTA, FQGNSA. Trimming removed 2 bases from V and 4 bases from J, with 9 bases in between. CDR3 size: 14 residues. CDR3 loop: CASSLSISYNEQFF. CDR3 bases: TGTGCCAGCAGCTTATCTATTTCTTACAATGAGCAGTTCTTC. Variable domain in full (rest from reference TRBV7-2 and TRBJ2-1): GAGVSQSPSNKVTEKGKDVELRCDPISGHTALYWYRQSLGQGLEFLIYFQGNSAPDKSGLPSDRFSAERTGGSVSTLTIQRTQQEDSAVYLCASSLSISYNEQFFGPGTRLTVL.

The gene calls are TRBV5-1 and TRBJ1-4, with 8 nucleotides matching TRBD1. The length of the CDR3 is 15 residues. Germline values: CDR1 SGHRS, CDR2 YFSETQ. Germline trimming cut 0 bases from V and 4 bases from J; bases unmatched to any gene: 2. CDR3 sequence reads: CASSLGQGNNEKLFF. Written as DNA, the CDR3 is TGCGCCAGCAGCTTGGGACAGGGGAATAATGAAAAACTGTTTTTT.

This chain connects TRBV5-6 to TRBJ2-5; D remains ambiguous. In germline, CDR1 is SGHDT, CDR2 YYEEEE. The CDR3 sequence is 13 residues long. V was shortened by 4 bases and J by 6 bases, with 13 bases between the two germline ends. The CDR3 loop is CASSQPDAKTQYF. The CDR3 DNA is TGTGCCAGCAGCCAGCCCGACGCGAAGACCCAGTACTTC.

This chain connects TRBV7-8 to TRBJ2-1; 8 positions match TRBD2. J lost 0 bases, V lost 6 bases, and 19 bases had no gene match. Per germline, CDR1 SGHVS and CDR2 FQNEAQ. The CDR3 is 20 residues long. This CDR3 reads CASRTGIREGRFDSYNEQFF. The CDR3 nucleotides are TGTGCCAGCAGGACTGGTATACGGGAGGGCCGCTTCGACTCCTACAATGAGCAGTTCTTC. The whole variable domain, remainder taken from reference TRBV7-8 and TRBJ2-1, is GAGVSQSPRYKVAKRGQDVALRCDPISGHVSLFWYQQALGQGPEFLTYFQNEAQLDKSGLPSDRFFAERPEGSVSTLKIQRTQQEDSAVYLCASRTGIREGRFDSYNEQFFGPGTRLTVL.

This clone was picked up one time. The chain is built from TRBV10-3 and TRBJ2-7; D gene ambiguous. V lost 4 bases to trimming and J lost 3 bases, with 19 bases between them. Germline CDR1 and CDR2: ENHRY and SYGVKD. The CDR3 covers 16 residues. In DNA form, the CDR3 reads TGTGCCATCAGTGTAGTGTCGGATCGCCGGAACTACGAGCAGTACTTC. Amino acid sequence: CAISVVSDRRNYEQYF.